This TCR beta chain was recorded in a study of OX40 agonist ivuxolimab in advanced cancers. TCRdb's table, derived via immunoSEQ multiplex PCR, lists solely in-frame clones and lacks some. The table shows about 77,000 clones, with over 75% occurring only once. Comments on this clone: Its antigen remains unidentified.

CDR1 is MNHNS, CDR2 SASEGT, per germline. There are 15 residues in the CDR3. Trimming removed 3 bases from V and 4 bases from J, with 13 bases in between. Exclusion of a patient followed from autoimmune disease history or systemic immunosuppression. The study's findings and limits: Expanded clones were, on average, more numerous in CD8+ T cells than in CD4+. Doses of 0.1 to 3.0 mg/kg were accompanied by clonal expansion of CD4+ and CD8+ blood T cells by week 6.

The sequence was collected from an adult with an advanced solid tumor such as melanoma, head and neck, liver or kidney cancer. The sequencing here drew on CD4+ or CD8+ T cells sorted from blood, taken in a trial of the OX40 agonist ivuxolimab. This chain uses TRBV6-1 with TRBJ1-5, with D perhaps TRBD1 (5 bases). CDR3 sequence reads: CASSDQGLPNQPQHF. CDR3 nucleotides: TGTGCCAGCAGTGACCAGGGACTCCCGAATCAGCCCCAGCATTTT.